Listed below are T cell receptor beta chains from one sample, sequenced in a study of a mutant IDH1 vaccine in newly diagnosed glioma. No antigen has been assigned to these receptors. Method: immunoSEQ multiplex PCR; TCRdb's copy keeps in-frame clones and lacks some. The sample yields under 50,000 clones, 91% seen once. The sample was PBMCs, taken from a glioma patient whose treatment included an IDH1 peptide vaccine. The receptors originated from a man aged 45-60 years with glioma. The CDR3 runs from the conserved cysteine through the conserved F or W. The D gene is left open where the match is weak. Size values are once, few and many counts, or a class for expanded clones, and some rows have none.

>TRBJ2-5|TRBV5-6|.|few|13
TGTGCCAGCAGCTTGGTTAGGGGTGAGACCCAGTACTTC
CASSLVRGETQYF
>TRBJ2-7|TRBV28|.|.|13
TGTGCCAGCAGTTTATCCACAGTTTACGAGCAGTACTTC
CASSLSTVYEQYF
>TRBJ1-1|TRBV10-3|.|.|14
TGTGCCATCAGTGGCGCAGGGTCTGGCACTGAAGCTTTCTTT
CAISGAGSGTEAFF
>TRBJ2-1|TRBV5-1|.|once|12
TGCGCCAGCAGCTTGTCCCTTGGTGAGCAGTTCTTC
CASSLSLGEQFF
>TRBJ1-2|TRBV4-1|.|.|13
TGCGCCAGCAGCCCAACAGCTAACTATGGCTACACCTTC
CASSPTANYGYTF
>TRBJ1-3|TRBV29-1|.|.|12
TGCAGCGCCCAGATTGTTGGAAACACCATATATTTT
CSAQIVGNTIYF
>TRBJ1-2|TRBV30|.|.|14
TGTGCCTGGAACAAAGGACCTGCTGGCCCTGGCTACACCTTC
CAWNKGPAGPGYTF
>TRBJ1-4|TRBV27|.|.|15
TGTGCCAGCAGAATTCGAGTGGGGTCTAATGAAAAACTGTTTTTT
CASRIRVGSNEKLFF
>TRBJ2-1|TRBV15|.|.|13
TGTGCCACCAGCAGAGCTTCGGGTATCGAGCAGTTCTTC
CATSRASGIEQFF
>TRBJ2-5|TRBV29-1|TRBD1|.|13
TGCAGCGTCAGACAGGGGCTATCGGGGACCCAGTACTTC
CSVRQGLSGTQYF
>TRBJ1-5|TRBV4-3|.|few|15
TGCGCCAGCAGCCAAGACCGGGTTGGCAATCAGCCCCAGCATTTT
CASSQDRVGNQPQHF
>TRBJ2-3|TRBV5-1|TRBD1|.|15
TGCGCCAGCAGCCCTGGGACAGGGTGGGAAGATACGCAGTATTTT
CASSPGTGWEDTQYF
>TRBJ2-7|TRBV2|TRBD2|.|13
TGTGCCGTAGGGCTAGCGGGAGTGTGGGAGCAGTACTTC
CAVGLAGVWEQYF
>TRBJ2-5|TRBV27|TRBD1|.|13
TGTGCCAGCACCCGACAGGGTGGGGAGACCCAGTACTTC
CASTRQGGETQYF
>TRBJ1-2|TRBV4-1|.|.|13
TGCGCCAGCAGCCAAGAAGGGCTCTATGGCTACACCTTC
CASSQEGLYGYTF
>TRBJ1-2|TRBV5-6|.|.|14
TGTGCCAGCAGCCCCTACAGGGAGGTATCGTCGAACACCTTC
CASSPYREVSSNTF
>TRBJ1-2|TRBV11-1|TRBD1|.|13
TGTGCCAGCAGCCCTCGACAGGGGGCTGGCTACACCTTC
CASSPRQGAGYTF
>TRBJ1-1|TRBV25-1|TRBD1|.|15
TGTGCCAGCAGTGAGGGGGGCAGGGGGTACACTGAAGCTTTCTTT
CASSEGGRGYTEAFF
>TRBJ1-1|TRBV14|.|.|14
TGTGCCAGCAGCCAAGAAGTCTCGAACACTGAAGCTTTCTTT
CASSQEVSNTEAFF
>TRBJ2-2|TRBV11-1|.|once|17
TGTGCCAGCAGCTTAGAGACGGGACGACTAATCGCCGGGGAGCTGTTTTTT
CASSLETGRLIAGELFF
>TRBJ2-5|TRBV5-1|TRBD2|.|17
TGCGCCAGCAGCTCGGGACTAGCGGGAGAGATCCAAGAGACCCAGTACTTC
CASSSGLAGEIQETQYF
>TRBJ1-4|TRBV6-4|.|.|14
TGTGCCAGCAGTGATCCCCCAAGGAATGAAAAACTGTTTTTT
CASSDPPRNEKLFF
>TRBJ1-2|TRBV5-1|.|.|14
TGCGCCAGCAGCTTGGGCAGCAATGCCTATGGCTACACCTTC
CASSLGSNAYGYTF
>TRBJ2-5|TRBV5-1|TRBD1|.|15
TGCGCCAGCAGCTCCCAAGGGACAGCCGAAGAGACCCAGTACTTC
CASSSQGTAEETQYF
>TRBJ1-5|TRBV19|.|.|14
TGTGCCAGTAGTATTGGGGTTAGCAATCAGCCCCAGCATTTT
CASSIGVSNQPQHF
>TRBJ1-1|TRBV5-1|TRBD1|.|15
TGCGCCAGCAGGGACAGGGGAAGAGGCAGCACTGAAGCTTTCTTT
CASRDRGRGSTEAFF
>TRBJ2-7|TRBV5-5|TRBD1|.|15
TGTGCCAGCAGCAACCGGGGGACAGGGAGGTCCGAGCAGTACTTC
CASSNRGTGRSEQYF
>TRBJ2-5|TRBV25-1|.|.|15
TGTGCCAGCAGTGAAACTCAAACGGTGATAGAGACCCAGTACTTC
CASSETQTVIETQYF
>TRBJ2-1|TRBV6-1|.|.|13
TGTGCCAGCAGTGAACGGGGCACGAATGAGCAGTTCTTC
CASSERGTNEQFF
>TRBJ2-7|TRBV4-1|.|.|14
TGCGCCAGCAGCCGGGGGTCTCCCTTTTTTGAGCAGTACTTC
CASSRGSPFFEQYF
>TRBJ2-5|TRBV4-3|TRBD2|.|16
TGCGCCAGCAGCCAAGATGGAGTAGCGGGGGCAGAGACCCAGTACTTC
CASSQDGVAGAETQYF
>TRBJ2-7|TRBV5-1|TRBD1|.|14
TGCGCCAGCAGCGCCGGGACAGGGTTGAACGAGCAGTACTTC
CASSAGTGLNEQYF
>TRBJ1-1|TRBV4-3|.|.|15
TGCGCCAGCAGCCAAGACCCGACAAGGAACACTGAAGCTTTCTTT
CASSQDPTRNTEAFF
>TRBJ2-1|TRBV9|.|.|11
TGTGCCAGCAGCGTACGGACAGAGCAGTTCTTC
CASSVRTEQFF
>TRBJ2-7|TRBV7-9|.|.|15
TGTGCCAGCAGCCCGGCGGGGACCTACCTTCTCGAGCAGTACTTC
CASSPAGTYLLEQYF
>TRBJ2-3|TRBV30|.|.|16
TGTGCCTGGAGTGTACAGGCAGGGTCAAGGACAGATACGCAGTATTTT
CAWSVQAGSRTDTQYF
>TRBJ2-3|TRBV28|TRBD1|.|15
TGTGCCAGCAGTGAACGGACAGGGGACACAGATACGCAGTATTTT
CASSERTGDTDTQYF
>TRBJ1-1|TRBV27|.|.|14
TGTGCCAGCAGCCCCAGGGCGCAGGGCACTGAAGCTTTCTTT
CASSPRAQGTEAFF
>TRBJ2-1|TRBV5-1|.|.|13
TGCGCCAGCAGCCCCAATGGGCTGAATGAGCAGTTCTTC
CASSPNGLNEQFF
>TRBJ1-3|TRBV11-2|TRBD1|.|16
TGTGCCAGCAGCTCATCCGGGACAGGCTCTGGAAACACCATATATTTT
CASSSSGTGSGNTIYF
>TRBJ1-2|TRBV27|.|.|13
TGTGCCAGCAGTGTCCAGGGATCTTATGGCTACACCTTC
CASSVQGSYGYTF
>TRBJ2-2|TRBV28|TRBD2|.|14
TGTGCCAGCAGTTGGGGACTACTTAGCGGGGAGCTGTTTTTT
CASSWGLLSGELFF
>TRBJ1-1|TRBV12-5|.|.|15
TGTGCTAGTGGTTTGTCGTTGAGCGGGAACACTGAAGCTTTCTTT
CASGLSLSGNTEAFF
>TRBJ2-2|TRBV7-2|.|once|15
TGTGCCAGCAGCTTAGCGAGGGAGAACACCGGGGAGCTGTTTTTT
CASSLARENTGELFF
>TRBJ1-3|TRBV9|TRBD1|.|16
TGTGCCAGCAGCCTCTTCGACAGGGAGACGGTAAACACCATATATTTT
CASSLFDRETVNTIYF
>TRBJ2-5|TRBV28|.|.|16
TGTGCCAGCAGCCCGCCAGGGGGGGGGACCCAAGAGACCCAGTACTTC
CASSPPGGGTQETQYF
>TRBJ2-7|TRBV19|TRBD1|.|15
TGTGCCAGTAGTATAGGGACAGGGGGCTCCTACGAGCAGTACTTC
CASSIGTGGSYEQYF
>TRBJ1-1|TRBV5-5|.|.|13
TGTGCCAGCAGCTTTGACAGGCGGACTGAAGCTTTCTTT
CASSFDRRTEAFF
>TRBJ1-2|TRBV30|.|.|13
TGTGCCTGGAGCGGTCAGATAAAATATGGCTACACCTTC
CAWSGQIKYGYTF
>TRBJ2-2|TRBV5-4|TRBD1|.|15
TGTGCCAGCAGCTTGGTGACAGGGGGTGCCGGGGAGCTGTTTTTT
CASSLVTGGAGELFF
>TRBJ1-2|TRBV4-1|TRBD1|.|13
TGCGCCAGCAGCCCCCTGACAGGGGACGGCTACACCTTC
CASSPLTGDGYTF
>TRBJ1-4|TRBV6-1|.|once|14
TGTGCCATCACCACTCGGCAATATTATGAAAAACTGTTTTTT
CAITTRQYYEKLFF
>TRBJ1-2|TRBV7-9|TRBD1|.|15
TGTGCCAGCAGCCCGACGACAGGGGATCCCTATGGCTACACCTTC
CASSPTTGDPYGYTF